This T cell receptor (beta chain) originates from a study of cytomegalovirus exposure and HLA in healthy donors. This CDR3 contains 13 residues. Germline values: CDR1 SGHTA, CDR2 FQGNSA. V lost 1 base and J lost 4, with 5 bases in between. Using immunoSEQ multiplex PCR, the repertoire was profiled, and TCRdb retains in-frame clones only, with some absent. In the table there are approximately 100,000 clones, approximately 93% of which are singletons. From the 120-subject validation cohort, which was separate from the approximately 700-subject first cohort, the donors were drawn. The V gene is TRBV7-2, the J gene TRBJ2-1, with D uncertain. This clonotype was obtained from a woman aged 25 to 39 in good health and CMV-seropositive. The specimen was PBMCs. The CDR3 DNA reads as TGTGCCAGCAGCTTAGAGAGGTACAATGAGCAGTTCTTC. As protein: CASSLERYNEQFF.